Sequencing of this T cell receptor (beta chain) was carried out in a study of cytomegalovirus exposure and HLA in healthy donors. The data were produced by immunoSEQ multiplex PCR, yet TCRdb's version contains in-frame clones alone and is incomplete. Of around 50,000 clones listed, roughly 94% are singletons. The CDR3 sequence is 13 residues long. Germline V gene data show CDR1 as MNHEY and CDR2 as SVGAGI. V lost 5 bases and J 4 bases, leaving 9 bases between the germline ends. Broader study findings: Some public TCRs appeared in many individuals, while most sequences were rare. The tendency of first-cohort TCR clusters to co-occur in the 120 or so validation repertoires was the finding of a later analysis. CMV antigen specificity was confirmed in vitro for a few CMV-associated chains.

To note about this clone: The antigen is unknown.

The chain employs TRBV6-5 and TRBJ1-5, with D hard to call. This TCR was sampled from a woman aged 18 to 35 in good health and CMV-seropositive. The specimen sequenced was PBMCs. The CDR3 sequence is CASSRTGNQPQHF. The CDR3 DNA is TGTGCCAGCAGTCGGACGGGGAATCAGCCCCAGCATTTT.